The 2 T cell receptor beta chains below come from one sample, sequenced in a study of cytomegalovirus exposure and HLA in healthy donors. TCRdb's table, derived via immunoSEQ multiplex PCR, lists solely in-frame clones and lacks some. Altogether 160,000 or so clones are present, approximately 89% being singletons, with the ten largest covering 2.7%. Sequenced sample: PBMCs. The source of these receptors is a man aged 18 to 30 in good health and CMV-seropositive.

In its sample, this clone was seen once. The genes are TRBV7-3 and TRBJ2-5; possibly TRBD1 for D (5 bases). The germline V and J ends were trimmed by 5 bases and 6 bases, with 16 bases remaining between them. Per the germline V gene, CDR1 is SGHTA and CDR2 is FQGTGA. The CDR3 sequence is 14 residues long. The CDR3 DNA reads as TGTGCCAGCAGCCCGCGGCAGGGCGTGAAGACCCAGTACTTC. Protein: CASSPRQGVKTQYF.

In its sample, this clone was seen a few times. The chain carries TRBV27 and TRBJ1-1; D is undetermined. The CDR3 consists of 13 residues. Germline CDR1 and CDR2: MNHEY and SMNVEV (reference sequence). V lost 2 bases and J lost 1, with 5 bases in between. The CDR3 protein is CASSLSWNTEAFF. In nucleotides, the CDR3 is TGTGCCAGCAGTTTAAGCTGGAACACTGAAGCTTTCTTT.